This TCR beta chain emerged from a study of control samples from healthy donors and cancer patients. Germline CDR1 and CDR2: MGHRA and YSYEKL. V gave up 6 bases and J gave up 8 bases; unmatched junction bases: 7. The CDR3 length is 15 residues. Only in-frame clones appear in the TCRdb table, and some are missing; sequencing was by immunoSEQ multiplex PCR. The data contain 80,000 or so clones, under 90% of them singletons. The receptor was isolated from a middle-aged man in good health. The sample consisted of blood. J is TRBJ1-6 and V is TRBV4-1; 10 positions match TRBD1. CDR3 nucleotide sequence: TGCGCCAGCAGACCCGGGACAGGGGCCCATTCACCCCTCCACTTT. Translated: CASRPGTGAHSPLHF.